This T cell receptor beta chain is from a study of CD8 T cells in cerebrospinal fluid in Alzheimer's disease (TCRdb year 2020). Context from the whole study: The study assessed CSF T cell clonal expansion with two single-cell approaches: plate-based nested PCR sequencing and droplet-based sequencing. This study tested whether clonally expanded T cells could be found in cerebrospinal fluid from healthy elderly individuals and from patients with neurodegenerative disease. In the droplet-based CSF analysis comparing patients with controls, about nine healthy controls (about 11,000 cells) and about nine patients with MCI or Alzheimer's disease (about 10,000 cells) were included. CSF gene-expression analysis, which included Parkinson's disease patients, covered about 24 samples in total.

This clonotype is medium-sized (0.01 to 0.1%) by its frequency; no count is available. Its recognized antigen is unknown. The CDR3 contains 14 residues, cysteine and phenylalanine counted. No DNA appears here. From a lookup of the germline V gene, CDR1 and CDR2 are SGHRS and YFSETQ. Parkinson's disease patients were included as a neurodegenerative disease comparison group, since antigen-specific T cells had previously been reported in Parkinson's disease blood. None of the participants had acute infectious disease, and every participant was in good physical condition. Neurodegeneration in patients was confirmed using biomarkers including neurofilament, amyloid-beta and tau. A live/dead marker was used to sort live CSF cells for droplet-based sequencing. To pellet immune cells, CSF obtained by lumbar puncture was centrifuged at 300g. Each CSF sample was examined for red blood cells, and any sample with blood contamination was excluded. CSF cells were cryopreserved by placing the cells in freezing medium, freezing the cells overnight at -80 degrees C, and then storing the cells in liquid nitrogen. CSF samples were stored for less than seven months before analysis.

Results and caveats for the whole study, not just this receptor: The overall clonality comparison included only samples with detectable clones (about eleven healthy, 5 MCI, 5 AD, 6 PD). When the data were pooled, 4 of 6 Alzheimer's patients but only 1 of 10 healthy subjects had a highly expanded clone, defined as one making up at least 3% of TCRs. The authors warned that finding EBV-specific TCRs in CSF does not prove a causal connection between EBV and Alzheimer's disease. Compared with controls, patients with MCI or Alzheimer's disease had a higher percentage of their CSF TCRs made up by the single largest clone. The EBV-specific clones were neither the most highly expanded clones nor enriched among patients.

Receptor libraries were prepared by 10x single-cell sequencing. CSF cells were profiled with 10X Genomics single-cell V(D)J and 5' gene-expression libraries. An Illumina NextSeq550 was used to sequence the CSF single-cell TCR libraries. Concerning the study's data processing: After V(D)J reads were mapped to the vdj-GRCh38 alts ensemble 2.0.0 reference, the Cell Ranger vdj pipeline was used to analyse the reads. Clonotypes were defined as cell barcodes sharing the same set of productive CDR3 nucleotide sequences. To link clonality with transcriptional profiles, clonotype information was added to the Seurat v3.0 gene-expression metadata. Exclusion was applied to CSF cells with more than 1,800 genes, more than 7,500 UMIs or more than 10% mitochondrial reads. To identify TCRs with known antigen specificity, CDR3-beta sequences were compared against VDJdb. The network analysis of clone sharing was performed with the R package qgraph and was limited to TCRs that had complete alpha and beta chains. Through TCRdb reprocessing, the reads give one entry per CDR3 protein sequence; DNA is omitted. The authors' filters were not applied to this entry. This sample's records show roughly 500 distinct CDR3 sequences. Clones ranked in the top ten supply over 9.5% of the sample.

This clonotype was sampled from a human donor with Parkinson's disease. Material for sequencing was cerebrospinal fluid. The chain joins TRBV5-1 to TRBJ2-1; as DNA is missing, the TRBD1 call by TCRdb cannot be tested. The CDR3 protein: CASSEAPAYNEQFF. Outside the CDR3, residues come from the reference TRBV5-1 and TRBJ2-1 proteins, so the full variable domain is: KAGVTQTPRYLIKTRGQQVTLSCSPISGHRSVSWYQQTPGQGLQFLFEYFSETQRNKGNFPGRFSGRQFSNSRSEMNVSTLELGDSALYLCASSEAPAYNEQFFGPGTRLTVL.